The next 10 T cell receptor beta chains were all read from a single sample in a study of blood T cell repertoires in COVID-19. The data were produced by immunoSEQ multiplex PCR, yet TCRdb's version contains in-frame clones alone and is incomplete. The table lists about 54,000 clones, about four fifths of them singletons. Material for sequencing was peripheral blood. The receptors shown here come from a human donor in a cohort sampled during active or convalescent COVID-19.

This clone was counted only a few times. The CDR3 spells CASRHQGISNQPQHF. CDR3 in DNA: TGTGCCAGCAGGCACCAGGGGATTAGCAATCAGCCCCAGCATTTT. The V gene is TRBV5-8, the J gene TRBJ1-5, with D tentatively TRBD1 (6 bases). The CDR3 is 15 amino acids. The V gene lost 5 bases and the J gene lost 0 bases, with 12 bases spanning the gap. Germline V lookup: CDR1 SGHTS, CDR2 YDEGEE.

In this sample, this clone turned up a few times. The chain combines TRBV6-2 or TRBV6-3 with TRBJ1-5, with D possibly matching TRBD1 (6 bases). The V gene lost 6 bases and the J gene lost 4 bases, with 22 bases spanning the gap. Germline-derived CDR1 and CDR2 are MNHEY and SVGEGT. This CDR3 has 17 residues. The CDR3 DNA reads TGTGCCAGCAGCCAGAGTTGGGGGGGCATGACAAATCAGCCCCAGCATTTT. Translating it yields CASSQSWGGMTNQPQHF.

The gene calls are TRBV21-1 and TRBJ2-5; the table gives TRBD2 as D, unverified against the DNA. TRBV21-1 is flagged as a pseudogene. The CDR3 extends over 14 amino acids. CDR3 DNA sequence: TGTGCCAGCAGCGAGCTAGCGGGGGAAGAGACCCAGTACTTC. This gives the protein CASSELAGEETQYF.

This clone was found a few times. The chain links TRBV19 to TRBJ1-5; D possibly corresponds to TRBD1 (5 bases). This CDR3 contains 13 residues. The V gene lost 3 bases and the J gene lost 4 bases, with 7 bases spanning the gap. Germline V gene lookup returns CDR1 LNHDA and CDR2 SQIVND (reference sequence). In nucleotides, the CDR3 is TGTGCCAGTAGTATCCCAGGGAATCAGCCCCAGCATTTT. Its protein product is CASSIPGNQPQHF.

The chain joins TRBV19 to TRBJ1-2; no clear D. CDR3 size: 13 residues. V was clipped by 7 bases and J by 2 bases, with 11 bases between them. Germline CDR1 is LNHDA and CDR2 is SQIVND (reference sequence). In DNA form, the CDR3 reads TGTGCCAGTATCAACCCGGGGAACTATGGCTACACCTTC. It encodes CASINPGNYGYTF.

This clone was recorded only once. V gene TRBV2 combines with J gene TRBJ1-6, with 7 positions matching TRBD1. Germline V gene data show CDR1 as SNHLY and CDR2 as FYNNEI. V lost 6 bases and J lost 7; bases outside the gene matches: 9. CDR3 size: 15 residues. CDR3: CASSQGQLANSPLHF. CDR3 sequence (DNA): TGTGCCAGCAGCCAGGGACAGCTCGCGAATTCACCCCTCCACTTT.

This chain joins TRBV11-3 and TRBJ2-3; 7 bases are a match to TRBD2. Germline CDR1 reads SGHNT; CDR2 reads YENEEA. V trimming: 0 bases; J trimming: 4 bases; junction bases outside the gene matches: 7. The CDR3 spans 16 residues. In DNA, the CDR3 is TGTGCCAGCAGCTTAGATGCGCGGGGAGGGGCAGATACGCAGTATTTT. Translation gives CASSLDARGGADTQYF.

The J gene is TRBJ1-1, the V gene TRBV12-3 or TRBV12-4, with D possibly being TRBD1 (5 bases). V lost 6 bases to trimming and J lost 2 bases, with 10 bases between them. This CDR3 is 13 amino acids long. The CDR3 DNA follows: TGTGCCAGCAGGCAGGGCCCCAACACTGAAGCTTTCTTT. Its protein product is CASRQGPNTEAFF.

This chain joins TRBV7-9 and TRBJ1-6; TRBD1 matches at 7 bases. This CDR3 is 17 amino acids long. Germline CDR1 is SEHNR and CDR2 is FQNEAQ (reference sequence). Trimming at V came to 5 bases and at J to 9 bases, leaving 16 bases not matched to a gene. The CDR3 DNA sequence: TGTGCCAGCAGCACACACTCGACAGGGCAGGAGGGTTCACCCCTCCACTTT. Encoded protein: CASSTHSTGQEGSPLHF.

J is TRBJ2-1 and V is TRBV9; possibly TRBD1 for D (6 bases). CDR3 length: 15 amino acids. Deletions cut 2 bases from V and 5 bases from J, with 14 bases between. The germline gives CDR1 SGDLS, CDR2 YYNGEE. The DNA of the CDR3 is TGTGCCAGCAGCGTTAGCAGGGGAATAAACAATGAGCAGTTCTTC. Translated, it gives CASSVSRGINNEQFF.